A single sample is the source of the 30 T cell receptor beta chains below, sequenced in a study of OX40 agonist ivuxolimab in advanced cancers. The repertoire was sequenced with immunoSEQ multiplex PCR; TCRdb's copy has only in-frame clones and lacks some. This sample carries under 20,000 clones, 87% of them seen once, and the ten largest clones take roughly a third. The source material was CD4+ or CD8+ T cells sorted from blood, sampled in a trial of the OX40 agonist ivuxolimab. All receptors come from an adult with an advanced solid tumor such as melanoma, head and neck, liver or kidney cancer.

This chain joins TRBV5-8 and TRBJ1-5; 11 bases align to TRBD1. The CDR3 is 14 residues long. Germline V gives CDR1 SGHTS, CDR2 YDEGEE. V lost 4 bases to trimming and J lost 5 bases; unmatched junction nucleotides: 2. The CDR3 coding sequence is TGTGCCAGCAGCAGGGGACAGGGGGATCAGCCCCAGCATTTT. As protein: CASSRGQGDQPQHF.

The chain has TRBV4-1 and TRBJ1-1; the D is unclear. The CDR3 runs 12 residues. Per the germline V gene, CDR1 is MGHRA and CDR2 is YSYEKL. The germline V and J ends were trimmed by 8 bases and 1 base, with 8 bases remaining between them. The CDR3 DNA reads as TGCGCCAGCTCTGAGACGAACACTGAAGCTTTCTTT. It translates to CASSETNTEAFF.

The chain couples TRBV7-9 to TRBJ2-7; the D gene is possibly TRBD1 (5 bases). Looked up from germline, CDR1 is SEHNR and CDR2 is FQNEAQ (reference sequence). Trimming left V 7 bases short and J 5 bases short, with 15 bases between. CDR3 length: 13 amino acids. The CDR3 here is CASISHRTHEQYF. CDR3 bases: TGTGCCAGCATTTCTCACAGGACCCACGAGCAGTACTTC.

The V call is TRBV6-4, the J call TRBJ1-5; D is uncertain. The CDR3 has 14 residues. Per the germline V gene, CDR1 is MRHNA and CDR2 is SNTAGT. Trimming removed 2 bases from V and 3 bases from J, with 8 bases in between. The CDR3 nucleotides are TGTGCCAGCAGTGACCGGCCGGACAATCAGCCCCAGCATTTT. This codes for CASSDRPDNQPQHF.

This clone appeared a single time. The chain has TRBV4-3 and TRBJ2-7; D is undetermined. Trimming cost V 3 bases and J 3 bases, with 9 bases left between them. Per germline, CDR1 LGHNA and CDR2 YSLEER. CDR3 size: 13 residues. The CDR3 DNA sequence: TGCGCCAGCAGCCATGCGTTGAGCTACGAGCAGTACTTC. Its protein is CASSHALSYEQYF.

J is TRBJ2-2 and V is TRBV4-1; D is perhaps TRBD2 (5 bases). Looked up from germline, CDR1 is MGHRA and CDR2 is YSYEKL. V lost 0 bases, J lost 4 bases, and 9 bases lay in between. The CDR3 spans 15 residues. This CDR3 reads CASSQESGVTGELFF. CDR3 nucleotides: TGCGCCAGCAGCCAAGAAAGCGGCGTCACCGGGGAGCTGTTTTTT.

This clone was found once. The rearrangement links TRBV25-1 to TRBJ1-5; perhaps TRBD1 as D (5 bases). Germline values: CDR1 MGHDK, CDR2 SYGVNS. This CDR3 region has 14 residues. V was shortened by 2 bases and J by 6 bases, with 11 bases between the two germline ends. CDR3 amino acids: CASSEQSGGQPQHF. CDR3 DNA sequence: TGTGCCAGCAGTGAACAATCGGGGGGTCAGCCCCAGCATTTT.

The J gene is TRBJ2-1, the V gene TRBV7-9, with 11 bases matching TRBD2. The V segment lost 4 bases and the J segment 9 bases; nucleotides outside the gene matches: 5. Germline V gene data show CDR1 as SEHNR and CDR2 as FQNEAQ (reference sequence). The CDR3 sequence is 14 residues long. CDR3 in amino acids: CASSSGTSGGEQFF. The CDR3 DNA sequence: TGTGCCAGCAGCTCTGGGACTAGCGGAGGTGAGCAGTTCTTC.

The chain has TRBV5-1 and TRBJ1-3; the match to TRBD1 covers 10 bases. Germline V gene sequence: CDR1 SGHRS, CDR2 YFSETQ. The CDR3 has 14 residues. After removal of 0 bases from V and 7 bases from J, the junction contained 1 base not matched to a gene. CDR3 amino acids: CASSLEGQGNTIYF. The CDR3 coding sequence is TGCGCCAGCAGCTTGGAGGGACAGGGGAACACCATATATTTT. Drawing the rest from reference TRBV5-1 and TRBJ1-3, the complete variable domain is KAGVTQTPRYLIKTRGQQVTLSCSPISGHRSVSWYQQTPGQGLQFLFEYFSETQRNKGNFPGRFSGRQFSNSRSEMNVSTLELGDSALYLCASSLEGQGNTIYFGEGSWLTVV.

V is TRBV21-1 and J is TRBJ2-5; TRBD1, as called in the table, went unchecked against the DNA. The J call may be faulty, since TRBJ2-7 better matches the DNA end. TRBV21-1 is shown as a pseudogene. The CDR3 sequence is 16 residues long. CDR3 amino acids: CASSKPGPGWCYEQYF. The DNA of the CDR3 is TGTGCCAGCAGCAAACCAGGCCCAGGGTGGTGTTACGAGCAGTACTTC.

This chain uses TRBV5-6 with TRBJ1-1; no firm D call. V was trimmed by 0 bases and J by 6 bases, leaving 6 bases between them. CDR3 length: 12 residues. In germline, CDR1 is SGHDT, CDR2 YYEEEE. In DNA, the CDR3 is TGTGCCAGCAGCTTGGGGGAAGCTGAAGCTTTCTTT. Its protein is CASSLGEAEAFF.

The chain combines TRBV28 with TRBJ2-7, with TRBD1 matching over 8 bases. V shed 6 bases, J shed 4 bases, and the junction held 14 bases outside the gene matches. This CDR3 has 16 residues. CDR1 MDHEN and CDR2 SYDVKM come from the germline V gene. CDR3 loop: CASSRNLDRARYEQYF. The CDR3 nucleotides are TGTGCCAGCAGCCGGAACCTGGACAGGGCTAGGTACGAGCAGTACTTC.

The chain recombines TRBV9 with TRBJ2-2, with 10 bases matching TRBD2. This CDR3 contains 15 residues. J lost 4 bases, V lost 4 bases, and 4 bases had no gene match. The germline V gene has CDR1 SGDLS and CDR2 YYNGEE. CDR3 DNA sequence: TGTGCCAGCAGCATTACTAGCGGGACCACCGGGGAGCTGTTTTTT. It encodes CASSITSGTTGELFF.

In DNA form, the CDR3 reads TGTGCCATCCCAGGTCCGCGGGAGGGGACCTATGGCTACACCTTC. Amino acids: CAIPGPREGTYGYTF. The chain couples TRBV28 to TRBJ1-2; D might be TRBD1 (5 bases). Germline assignment: CDR1 MDHEN and CDR2 SYDVKM. The CDR3 consists of 15 residues. V lost 10 bases and J 4 bases, leaving 22 bases between the germline ends.

This chain uses TRBV29-1 with TRBJ2-7; 10 nucleotides align to TRBD2. V lost 4 bases, J lost 3 bases, and 6 bases stayed unmatched. The CDR3 is made up of 14 amino acids. Looked up from germline, CDR1 is SQVTM and CDR2 is ANQGSEA. The CDR3 DNA reads as TGCAGCGTTGGAAGAAGGACTAGCGGCTACGAGCAGTACTTC. The encoded protein is CSVGRRTSGYEQYF.

The V gene is TRBV29-1, the J gene TRBJ1-2; no clear D gene. CDR3 length: 12 residues. Germline V gene data show CDR1 as SQVTM and CDR2 as ANQGSEA. Trimming removed 0 bases from V and 8 bases from J, with 10 bases in between. Written as DNA, the CDR3 is TGCAGCGTTGAAGATAGGGTGTCCGGCTACACCTTC. Its translation is CSVEDRVSGYTF.

The chain recombines TRBV19 with TRBJ2-7; unclear D gene. The CDR3 extends over 10 amino acids. Germline assignment: CDR1 LNHDA and CDR2 SQIVND (reference sequence). The V gene lost 6 bases and the J gene lost 0 bases, with 0 bases spanning the gap. CDR3 loop: CASSSYEQYF. The CDR3, as DNA: TGTGCCAGTAGCTCCTACGAGCAGTACTTC.

V and J are TRBV6-6 and TRBJ2-2; unclear D gene. Looked up from germline, CDR1 is MNHNY and CDR2 is SVGAGI (reference sequence). This CDR3 has 13 amino acids. V was pared by 1 base and J by 2 bases, with 2 bases between. The CDR3 DNA is TGTGCCAGCAGTTACTTCAACACCGGGGAGCTGTTTTTT. Amino acid sequence: CASSYFNTGELFF.

The chain uses TRBV28 and TRBJ1-5; D may be TRBD1 (5 bases). The CDR3 runs to 15 residues. Germline loops: CDR1 MDHEN, CDR2 SYDVKM. Trimming took 4 bases from V and 4 from J, leaving 14 bases between them. The CDR3 protein is CASSSFVGGNQPQHF. The CDR3 region has the DNA TGTGCCAGCAGTTCTTTTGTGGGGGGTAATCAGCCCCAGCATTTT.

This chain links TRBV7-2 with TRBJ2-1; TRBD2 matches at 12 bases. This CDR3 has 15 amino acids. Germline CDR1 and CDR2: SGHTA and FQGNSA. After removal of 1 base from V and 11 bases from J, the junction contained 6 bases not matched to a gene. The CDR3 loop reads CASSLDVTSGSKQFF. In DNA form, the CDR3 reads TGTGCCAGCAGCTTAGATGTGACTAGCGGGAGTAAGCAGTTCTTC.

CDR3 region: CASSFMGAYEQYF. CDR3 in DNA: TGTGCCAGCAGCTTTATGGGGGCCTACGAGCAGTACTTC. The V gene is TRBV7-2, the J gene TRBJ2-7, with D perhaps assigned TRBD1 or TRBD2 (5 bases each). V shed 3 bases and J shed 2 bases, with 8 bases lying between them. Germline V gives CDR1 SGHTA, CDR2 FQGNSA. The CDR3 extends over 13 amino acids.

The rearrangement uses TRBV27 and TRBJ2-5; 7 bases match TRBD2. CDR3 length equals 16 residues. Per germline, CDR1 MNHEY and CDR2 SMNVEV (reference sequence). Trimming took 0 bases from V and 9 from J; bases not matched to a gene: 13. CDR3: CASSLSGGTPFSAQYF. For the CDR3, the DNA is TGTGCCAGCAGTTTATCGGGGGGGACCCCCTTCTCAGCCCAGTACTTC.

CDR3 bases: TGTGCCAGCAGTGTCGCAGGGGGTGGAAACACCATATATTTT. Translation gives CASSVAGGGNTIYF. The genes are TRBV2 and TRBJ1-3; TRBD1 agrees at 7 bases. Trimming cost V 4 bases and J 3 bases; bases outside gene matches: 3. CDR3 length: 14 amino acids. The V gene's germline CDR1 is SNHLY and CDR2 FYNNEI.

V gene TRBV9 combines with J gene TRBJ1-4; tentative D call: TRBD1 (6 bases). Between the trimmed V and J ends, which lost 2 bases and 8 bases, there was a span of 7 bases. Germline V CDR1 and CDR2: SGDLS, YYNGEE. CDR3 length: 12 residues. Here the CDR3 DNA reads TGTGCCAGCAGCGTCGACAGGGAAAAACTGTTTTTT. It codes for CASSVDREKLFF.

This clone was recorded a few times. The J gene is TRBJ1-2, the V gene TRBV7-9; tentatively, D is TRBD1 (5 bases). Germline lookup yields CDR1 SEHNR and CDR2 FQNEAQ (reference sequence). V was trimmed by 0 bases and J by 6 bases, leaving 14 bases between them. The CDR3 sequence is 15 residues long. This CDR3 reads CASSLAGRASHGYTF. For the CDR3, the DNA is TGTGCCAGCAGCTTAGCCGGCAGGGCATCTCATGGCTACACCTTC.

The CDR3 coding sequence is TGTGCCAGCAGCGAGGGACAGGAGTACACTGAAGCTTTCTTT. Its protein product is CASSEGQEYTEAFF. V and J are TRBV5-4 and TRBJ1-1; 8 nucleotides match TRBD1. This CDR3 has 14 amino acids. Per germline, CDR1 SGHNT and CDR2 YYREEE (reference sequence). Losses at the gene ends were 4 bases for V and 3 bases for J; bases not matched to a gene: 5.

V and J are TRBV6-5 and TRBJ2-2; D assignment may be TRBD1 or TRBD2 (5 bases each). The germline gives CDR1 MNHEY, CDR2 SVGAGI. The length of the CDR3 is 14 residues. Trimming shortened V by 6 bases and J by 7 bases, and 15 bases separated the two germline ends. Here the CDR3 DNA reads TGTGCCAGCAGCGGCCCCTCGGGGCGCGGGGAGCTGTTTTTT. Protein sequence: CASSGPSGRGELFF.

This chain uses TRBV2 with TRBJ2-2, with D uncertain. Trimming cost V 0 bases and J 0 bases, with 11 bases left between them. This CDR3 region has 17 residues. CDR1 is SNHLY and CDR2 is FYNNEI in the germline V gene. The CDR3 reads CASSEAHKFTNTGELFF. The DNA of the CDR3 is TGTGCCAGCAGTGAAGCGCACAAATTCACGAACACCGGGGAGCTGTTTTTT. Combining the CDR3 with reference TRBV2 and TRBJ2-2 gives the whole variable domain EPEVTQTPSHQVTQMGQEVILRCVPISNHLYFYWYRQILGQKVEFLVSFYNNEISEKSEIFDDQFSVERPDGSNFTLKIRSTKLEDSAMYFCASSEAHKFTNTGELFFGEGSRLTVL.

This clone was counted a single time. The rearrangement uses TRBV7-9 and TRBJ1-1; D is possibly TRBD1 (6 bases). Deletions cut 6 bases from V and 4 bases from J, with 18 bases between. CDR3 length: 15 amino acids. Germline V gives CDR1 SEHNR, CDR2 FQNEAQ (reference sequence). Written as DNA, the CDR3 is TGTGCCAGCAGGCCGACGACAGGAGAGTCCACTGAAGCTTTCTTT. Residues: CASRPTTGESTEAFF.

V usage is TRBV5-1 and J usage is TRBJ1-1; TRBD1 is a possible D gene (5 bases). V lost 0 bases and J 12 bases, leaving 18 bases between the germline ends. The CDR3 spans 14 residues. Germline V gives CDR1 SGHRS, CDR2 YFSETQ. The CDR3 region is CASSLARGGTDPFF. In DNA, the CDR3 is TGCGCCAGCAGCTTGGCGCGCGGGGGAACTGACCCTTTCTTT.